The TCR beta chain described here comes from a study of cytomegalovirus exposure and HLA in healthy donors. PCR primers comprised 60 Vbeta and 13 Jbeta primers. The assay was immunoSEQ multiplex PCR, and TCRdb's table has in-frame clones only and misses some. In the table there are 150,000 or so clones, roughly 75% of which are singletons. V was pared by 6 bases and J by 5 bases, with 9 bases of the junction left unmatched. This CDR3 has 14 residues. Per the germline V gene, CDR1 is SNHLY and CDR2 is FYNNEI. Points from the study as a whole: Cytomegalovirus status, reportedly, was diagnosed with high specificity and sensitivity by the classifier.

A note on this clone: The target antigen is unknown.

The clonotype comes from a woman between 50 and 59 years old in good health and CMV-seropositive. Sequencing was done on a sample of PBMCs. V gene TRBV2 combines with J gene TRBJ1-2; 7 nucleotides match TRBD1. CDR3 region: CASRGGQRKYGYTF. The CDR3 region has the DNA TGTGCCAGCAGGGGGGGACAGAGGAAGTATGGCTACACCTTC.